This T cell receptor beta chain was recorded in a study of blood T cell repertoires in COVID-19. This CDR3 spans 14 amino acids. V lost 5 bases and J 5 bases, leaving 12 bases between the germline ends. Germline CDR1 reads SGHTA; CDR2 reads FQGNSA. Under the authors' procedure: Estimation of nucleated cell counts was performed using reference gene primer amplification. TCRdb's copy holds only in-frame clones and misses some; the assay was immunoSEQ multiplex PCR. The V and J calls and clone size come from that table; D and trimming were worked out from the DNA. The sample holds under 300,000 clones, about 76% seen once.

This chain joins TRBV7-2 and TRBJ2-2; maybe TRBD2 (5 bases). Specimen: peripheral blood. This sequence was found in a woman aged 55-75 years with active or convalescent COVID-19. Here the CDR3 reads CASSPSLGTGELFF. Written as DNA, the CDR3 is TGTGCCAGCAGCCCTAGCCTGGGGACCGGGGAGCTGTTTTTT.